The entry below gives a single T cell receptor (beta chain) sequence along with its context. Its antigen is currently unknown. The sample is drawn from a study of T cell repertoires in cytomegalovirus infection. Study-wide results and limits: Summed frequency of shared TCR beta families picked out CMV carriers who also had the relevant HLA.

One entry per CDR3 protein results from TCRdb running MiXCR on the reads. The sample holds about 200,000 distinct CDR3 sequences, roughly 9% seen once. The V gene's germline CDR1 is MDHEN and CDR2 SYDVKM. The V and J ends lost 4 bases and 1 base respectively, with 8 bases between them. This CDR3 comprises 14 residues. The material sequenced was PBMCs. V and J are TRBV28 and TRBJ1-3; no clear D. This TCR came from a human donor in good health (CMV status not recorded). Some clones in this sample may be carry-over from other donors' samples. CDR3 nucleotide sequence: TGTGCCAGCAGTTCTTTAGGTTCTGGAAACACCATATATTTT. Its protein product is CASSSLGSGNTIYF.